The entry that follows covers one T cell receptor (beta chain) sequence. The specificity of this receptor is unknown. Base qualities are not at hand, and no much larger clone is one base apart. CDR1 and CDR2 are read off the germline V gene (reference sequence) as GTSNPN and SVGIG. The CDR3 contains 15 residues, cysteine and phenylalanine counted. Only the CDR3 portion is preserved as DNA: 45 bases, with reading frame beginning at the first base. Trimming costs V 3 bases and J 1 base, and their ends lie 10 bases apart. This entry is derived from a study of patients and donors after allogeneic stem cell transplantation (dated by TCRdb to 2020 to 2021). The library came from RT-PCR. TCRdb shows the sequencer as NextSeq 550. TCRdb handled the public reads itself, with Q25 trimming in fastp and clone calling in MiXCR, and kept productive beta chains. Rows with a matching CDR3 protein are joined into one entry that keeps the most common DNA and genes. The sample yields roughly 230,000 distinct CDR3 sequences; roughly an eighth were counted once. Clones ranked in the top ten supply around 10% of the sample.

The source material was blood, either unsorted or a sorted T cell fraction (not recorded which). The chain uses TRBV30 and TRBJ1-6; no D gene is confidently identified. This clonotype was obtained from a human donor who was either an allogeneic HSCT recipient or a stem cell or donor lymphocyte infusion donor (not recorded which). It is not recorded whose cells these are; they may come from a transplant donor. In nucleotides, the sequence is TGTGCCTGGAGCCTTCTGGGTTCCTATAATTCACCCCTCCACTTT. This yields the protein CAWSLLGSYNSPLHF.